Listed below are T cell receptor beta chains from one sample, sequenced in a study of blood T cell repertoires in COVID-19. Assay: immunoSEQ multiplex PCR; the TCRdb copy retains only in-frame clones and omits some. The sample holds 130,000 or so clones, approximately 80% seen once. The sample comprised peripheral blood. These receptors all come from a woman of 80 years or more with acute or convalescent COVID-19. The CDR3 runs from the conserved cysteine through the conserved F or W.

TRBJ2-1,TRBV6-5,CAARGNEQFF
TRBJ1-4,TRBV5-4,CASSRTGVENEKLFF
TRBJ2-1,TRBV5-4,CASSSLDSYNEQFF
TRBJ1-1,TRBV10-1,CASSEIALNTEAFF
TRBJ1-1,TRBV6-5,CASRLGGQTEAFF
TRBJ2-2,TRBV5-4,CASSLRLAGGPGELFF
TRBJ1-2,TRBV5-6,CASSLGDRGRIYGYTF
TRBJ2-7,TRBV27,CASSIFRGNEQYF
TRBJ2-7,TRBV20-1,CSASQVDEQYF
TRBJ2-7,TRBV7-3,CASSLDSVGREQYF
TRBJ1-1,TRBV6-5,CATAPFLNTEAFF
TRBJ2-7,TRBV5-8,CASSEDPPGRAGYEQYF
TRBJ1-2,TRBV11-1,CASSSNRAGYTF
TRBJ1-4,TRBV12-3/TRBV12-4,CASSFEGSLFF
TRBJ1-1,TRBV7-2,CASSLVGDNELEAFF
TRBJ1-2,TRBV9,CASSVDGHSYGYTF
TRBJ1-1,TRBV4-1,CASSQDGNRGNTEAFF
TRBJ1-6,TRBV6-1,CASSEALPAGGNSPLHF
TRBJ1-1,TRBV4-1,CASSQAPLGVTEAFF
TRBJ2-2,TRBV4-2,CASSLEGLAPGELFF
TRBJ1-1,TRBV20-1,CSAEGNTEAFF
TRBJ1-6,TRBV9,CASSVGGANSPLHF
TRBJ2-1,TRBV7-2,CASSLRIRYNEQFF
TRBJ2-1,TRBV5-6,CASRLTGQGVGNEQFF
TRBJ1-3,TRBV9,CASSVDPGGLSGNTIYF
TRBJ1-6,TRBV7-9,CASSLHKRGASSPLHF
TRBJ2-2,TRBV6-2/TRBV6-3,CASSPRDGRPNTGELFF
TRBJ2-4,TRBV6-1,CASSAQVQGVQNIQYF
TRBJ1-2,TRBV7-2,CASSPAGFGVDGYTF
TRBJ2-1,TRBV10-3,CAIKKGEDEQFF
TRBJ2-3,TRBV19,CASSIGQPHTDTQYF
TRBJ2-1,TRBV24-1,CATSDPTSGGPGSYNEQFF
TRBJ2-3,TRBV5-5,CASSQLWDRGTDTQYF
TRBJ1-2,TRBV24-1,CATSDQQGDGYTF
TRBJ2-7,TRBV7-8,CASSLGTSGDYEQYF
TRBJ2-3,TRBV7-3,CASSLVGTSTDTQYF
TRBJ1-2,TRBV4-2,CASSQDVTGGSYGYTF
TRBJ2-1,TRBV6-1,CASSERGTEYNEQFF
TRBJ1-4,TRBV19,CASSITRQGREKLFF
TRBJ2-1,TRBV12-3/TRBV12-4,CASGLYNEQFF
TRBJ1-2,TRBV6-5,CASSYSRGYGYTF
TRBJ1-1,TRBV10-2,CASRGQGGNTEAFF
TRBJ2-7,TRBV29-1,CSVASWTGGYEQYF
TRBJ1-1,TRBV19,CASSVFREKGNTEAFF
TRBJ2-5,TRBV19,CASGLQETQYF
TRBJ1-5,TRBV5-1,CASSQLAGGDQPQHF
TRBJ1-6,TRBV9,CASSVGGARGDSPLHF
TRBJ1-1,TRBV5-8,CASSSGTAYFTEAFF